The 17 T cell receptor beta chains listed next were all sequenced from one sample in a study of blood T cell repertoires in COVID-19. TCRdb keeps only in-frame clones here, not all; method: immunoSEQ multiplex PCR. This sample yields about 70,000 clones, of which approximately 86% are seen a single time; more than 1.4% belongs to the top ten. Material for sequencing was peripheral blood. The receptors here all came from a woman in her sixties or seventies with acute or convalescent COVID-19.

This chain joins TRBV4-1 and TRBJ1-2; the match to TRBD1 covers 12 bases. This CDR3 has 15 residues. Germline lookup yields CDR1 MGHRA and CDR2 YSYEKL. J lost 6 bases, V lost 6 bases, and 8 bases had no gene match. The CDR3 loop is CASSPGTGGRHGYTF. CDR3 DNA: TGCGCCAGCAGTCCAGGGACAGGGGGCCGCCATGGCTACACCTTC.

This sequence joins TRBV15 and TRBJ2-7; D not resolved. The V end was cut by 5 bases, the J end by 3 bases, with 8 bases between. This CDR3 has 12 amino acids. Germline V CDR1 and CDR2: LNHNV, YYDKDF (reference sequence). This chain's CDR3 is CATSQVGYEQYF. CDR3 bases: TGTGCCACCAGCCAGGTGGGCTACGAGCAGTACTTC.

The rearrangement uses TRBV27 and TRBJ1-1, with TRBD1 matching over 7 bases. The trim removed 5 bases at V and 3 bases at J, leaving 3 bases unmatched. Germline CDR1 reads MNHEY; CDR2 reads SMNVEV (reference sequence). This CDR3 comprises 13 residues. DNA of the CDR3: TGTGCCAGCAGTCCGCAGGGGGACACTGAAGCTTTCTTT. Amino acids: CASSPQGDTEAFF.

The chain couples TRBV11-2 to TRBJ2-4; D gene unclear. This CDR3 comprises 13 residues. V lost 0 bases, J lost 7 bases, and 7 bases lay in between. The V gene's germline CDR1 is SGHAT and CDR2 FQNNGV. The CDR3 nucleotides are TGTGCCAGCAGCTTAGATGGCTTGAACATTCAGTACTTC. Translation: CASSLDGLNIQYF.

The chain carries TRBV6-5 and TRBJ1-2; a weak D match, TRBD1 (5 bases). CDR1 and CDR2 from the germline V gene are MNHEY and SVGAGI. V shed 7 bases and J shed 0 bases, with 15 bases lying between them. This CDR3 contains 15 residues. The CDR3 is CASTGQRLTNYGYTF. Written as DNA, the CDR3 is TGTGCCAGCACTGGACAACGACTTACTAACTATGGCTACACCTTC.

The V call is TRBV30, the J call TRBJ1-6, with 10 bases identical to TRBD1. Trimming cost V 5 bases and J 6 bases; bases outside gene matches: 16. Germline lookup yields CDR1 GTSNPN and CDR2 SVGIG (reference sequence). The CDR3 has 18 residues. The CDR3 loop is CAWGRSTTGTGANSPLHF. CDR3 bases: TGTGCCTGGGGGAGATCAACTACCGGGACAGGGGCTAATTCACCCCTCCACTTT.

This clone was counted a few times. The chain employs TRBV19 and TRBJ1-5; D unresolved. Germline assignment: CDR1 LNHDA and CDR2 SQIVND (reference sequence). V was pared by 11 bases and J by 4 bases, with 12 bases between. CDR3 length: 12 residues. CDR3 bases: TGTGCCGCAACGACGGGTAATCAGCCCCAGCATTTT. Translation gives CAATTGNQPQHF.

V and J are TRBV9 and TRBJ1-1; D call uncertain. Between the trimmed V and J ends, which lost 4 bases and 4 bases, there was a span of 11 bases. Germline CDR1 reads SGDLS; CDR2 reads YYNGEE. This CDR3 comprises 13 residues. CDR3 sequence: CASSNWAGTEAFF. The CDR3 DNA reads as TGTGCCAGCAGCAATTGGGCGGGCACTGAAGCTTTCTTT.

The chain is built from TRBV3-1 (or the pseudogene TRBV3-2) and TRBJ1-6; possibly TRBD1 for D (6 bases). Per germline, CDR1 LGHDT and CDR2 YNNKEL (reference sequence). Trimming took off 4 bases at V and 12 bases at J, with 10 bases between the two ends. The CDR3 loop spans 12 amino acids. Written as DNA, the CDR3 is TGTGCCAGCAGCCTAGGACAGATACCCCTCCACTTT. Protein product: CASSLGQIPLHF.

This chain uses TRBV6-5 with TRBJ2-2; 7 bases are a match to TRBD1. The trim removed 6 bases at V and 7 bases at J, leaving 8 bases unmatched. Germline lookup yields CDR1 MNHEY and CDR2 SVGAGI. The CDR3 is made up of 14 amino acids. The CDR3 bases are TGTGCCAGCAGCTCGACAGGGATTAACGGGGAGCTGTTTTTT. It is translated as CASSSTGINGELFF.

The chain joins TRBV5-5 to TRBJ1-5, with D tentatively TRBD1 (6 bases). Germline values: CDR1 SGHKS, CDR2 YYEKEE (reference sequence). The V and J ends lost 0 bases and 7 bases respectively, with 14 bases between them. This CDR3 spans 15 amino acids. The CDR3 sequence is CASSLALGTSQPQHF. The CDR3 DNA is TGTGCCAGCAGCTTGGCCCTTGGGACATCCCAGCCCCAGCATTTT.

The rearrangement joins TRBV7-2 to TRBJ1-5; 10 bases agree with TRBD1. Germline CDR1 reads SGHTA; CDR2 reads FQGNSA. After removal of 6 bases from V and 7 bases from J, the junction contained 6 bases not matched to a gene. This CDR3 comprises 14 residues. The CDR3 region has the DNA TGTGCCAGCAGAGGGACAGGGGAGGAGCAGCCCCAGCATTTT. Protein product: CASRGTGEEQPQHF.

V gene TRBV2 combines with J gene TRBJ1-1, with 7 positions matching TRBD1. Germline CDR1 is SNHLY and CDR2 is FYNNEI. Unmatched junction bases numbered 2, after V lost 6 bases and J lost 1 base. This CDR3 contains 13 residues. CDR3 coding DNA: TGTGCCAGCAGCCAGGGGGAGAACACTGAAGCTTTCTTT. Translated: CASSQGENTEAFF.

This chain links TRBV10-2 with TRBJ1-1; D is undetermined. This CDR3 is built from 13 residues. V lost 2 bases and J 4 bases, leaving 8 bases between the germline ends. From germline, CDR1 is WSHSY and CDR2 SAAADI. The CDR3 DNA reads TGCGCCAGCAGTGAGAGCGTGGTCACTGAAGCTTTCTTT. This sequence encodes CASSESVVTEAFF.

The chain couples TRBV5-1 to TRBJ2-1; 12 positions agree with TRBD2. This CDR3 comprises 13 residues. Trimming removed 6 bases from V and 9 bases from J; junction bases left unmatched: 4. The germline CDR1 and CDR2 sequences are SGHRS and YFSETQ. CDR3 DNA sequence: TGCGCCAGCACACTAGCGGGAGGTGTTGAGCAGTTCTTC. This codes for CASTLAGGVEQFF. The entire variable domain, with the rest obtained from reference TRBV5-1 and TRBJ2-1, is as follows: KAGVTQTPRYLIKTRGQQVTLSCSPISGHRSVSWYQQTPGQGLQFLFEYFSETQRNKGNFPGRFSGRQFSNSRSEMNVSTLELGDSALYLCASTLAGGVEQFFGPGTRLTVL.

This clone came up once. The rearrangement joins TRBV12-3 or TRBV12-4 to TRBJ1-1; 9 positions match TRBD1. CDR3 length: 12 amino acids. V was pared by 6 bases and J by 4 bases, with 0 bases of the junction left unmatched. The CDR3 is CASRDRGTEAFF. The DNA of the CDR3 is TGTGCCAGCAGGGACAGGGGCACTGAAGCTTTCTTT.

This chain connects TRBV3-1 (or the pseudogene TRBV3-2) to TRBJ2-1; tentative D call: TRBD1 (6 bases). CDR1 and CDR2 from the germline V gene are LGHDT and YNNKEL (reference sequence). The CDR3 spans 15 residues. Deletions cut 4 bases from V and 2 bases from J, with 12 bases between. The CDR3 region has the DNA TGTGCCAGCAGCCCCCGTGGGGGCGCCTACAATGAGCAGTTCTTC. Encoded protein: CASSPRGGAYNEQFF.